The next 15 T cell receptor beta chains were all read from a single sample in a study. TCRdb called the RT-PCR reads again in MiXCR, with one record for every CDR3 protein. Of about 700,000 distinct CDR3 sequences listed, 13% to 15% are singletons. Sequencing used memory CD4+ T cells from blood. The origin of the receptors is a female donor in good health, serving as a healthy control.

The DNA for the CDR3 is TGTGCCAGCGCAGGACGCGAGGGCAATCAGCCCCAGCATTTT. Protein product: CASAGREGNQPQHF. The chain couples TRBV6-2 or TRBV6-3 to TRBJ1-5, with no clear D. The ends were cut back, 8 bases at V and 2 bases at J, with 13 bases in the middle. This CDR3 is 14 amino acids long. The V gene's germline CDR1 is MNHEY and CDR2 SVGEGT.

In this sample, this clonotype turned up a few times. The chain links TRBV18 to TRBJ1-1; no reliable D call. CDR1 is KGHSH, CDR2 LQKENI, per germline. Trimming removed 3 bases from V and 7 bases from J, with 18 bases in between. The CDR3 length is 15 residues. The CDR3 loop reads CASSPDLTGQLEAFF. The CDR3 nucleotides read TGTGCCAGCTCACCGGACTTGACCGGCCAGCTTGAAGCTTTCTTT.

This clonotype has ten or more counts. The chain couples TRBV12-3 or TRBV12-4 to TRBJ2-1; no reliable D call. The V end lost 3 bases, the J end lost 6 bases, and 12 bases lay between the germline ends. This CDR3 is built from 14 residues. The chain's CDR3 is CASSFSHLGNEQFF. DNA for the CDR3: TGTGCCAGCAGTTTTTCCCACCTAGGCAATGAGCAGTTCTTC.

This clonotype has a handful of counts. This sequence joins TRBV3-1 and TRBJ2-5; tentatively, D is TRBD2 (5 bases). CDR1 is LGHDT, CDR2 YNNKEL, per germline (reference sequence). V gave up 4 bases and J gave up 5 bases, with 11 bases separating them. The CDR3 length is 13 residues. The CDR3 coding sequence is TGTGCCAGCAGCCCCCGGAGGCTGGAGACCCAGTACTTC. It codes for CASSPRRLETQYF.

The chain uses TRBV9 and TRBJ2-3, with 7 bases fitting TRBD2. This CDR3 has 15 amino acids. The V gene's germline CDR1 is SGDLS and CDR2 YYNGEE. V lost 2 bases and J lost 2; bases outside the gene matches: 5. DNA for the CDR3: TGTGCCAGCAGCGTGGGAGGGATTACCACAGATACGCAGTATTTT. It encodes CASSVGGITTDTQYF.

In this sample, this clonotype turned up a few times. The V gene is TRBV28, the J gene TRBJ2-3; 9 bases map to TRBD1. J gave up 3 bases and V 3 bases, and 7 bases lay outside the gene matches. This CDR3 is built from 16 residues. CDR1 MDHEN and CDR2 SYDVKM come from the germline V gene. Here the CDR3 DNA reads TGTGCCAGCAGTTTCCCCCGGGACAGGGCTACAGATACGCAGTATTTT. Encoded protein: CASSFPRDRATDTQYF.

This clonotype has a count of ten or more. This chain uses TRBV12-3 or TRBV12-4 with TRBJ1-6; unclear D gene. Trimming left V 5 bases short and J 7 bases short, with 6 bases between. CDR3 length: 12 amino acids. The CDR3 spells CASSRPNSPLHF. For the CDR3, the DNA is TGTGCCAGCAGTCGTCCCAATTCACCCCTCCACTTT.

The genes are TRBV7-2 and TRBJ2-7; no firm D call. There are 14 residues in the CDR3. Germline CDR1 and CDR2: SGHTA and FQGNSA. V lost 5 bases and J lost 2, with 13 bases in between. The CDR3 is CASSRAGSPYEQYF. The CDR3 nucleotides read TGTGCCAGCAGCAGGGCTGGGTCGCCCTACGAGCAGTACTTC.

This clonotype was observed a few times. The genes are TRBV12-3 or TRBV12-4 and TRBJ2-7; perhaps TRBD1 as D (6 bases). This CDR3 has 14 amino acids. V was cut by 5 bases and J by 3 bases, with 14 bases left in between. The CDR3 loop reads CASSPVKGVYEQYF. In DNA, the CDR3 is TGTGCCAGCAGTCCGGTGAAGGGGGTCTACGAGCAGTACTTC.

The sample holds a few counts of this clonotype. The chain employs TRBV6-2 or TRBV6-3 and TRBJ1-5; the match to TRBD1 covers 8 bases. Germline V lookup: CDR1 MNHEY, CDR2 SVGEGT. V gave up 11 bases and J gave up 5 bases; unmatched junction bases: 8. The CDR3 contains 13 residues. The CDR3 DNA sequence: TGTGCCGTTAGACAGGGGTTCGATCAGCCCCAGCATTTT. It codes for CAVRQGFDQPQHF.

This chain connects TRBV6-5 to TRBJ2-3; D tentatively reads TRBD1 or TRBD2 (6 bases each). Germline CDR1 and CDR2: MNHEY and SVGAGI. The V end was cut by 0 bases, the J end by 13 bases, with 8 bases between. The CDR3 has 11 amino acids. The CDR3 region has the DNA TGTGCCAGCAGTTACTCTAGGGGGGAGTATTTT. It yields the protein CASSYSRGEYF.

This clonotype has just a few counts. The chain joins TRBV11-2 to TRBJ1-4; 8 bases line up with TRBD1. V shed 4 bases and J 7 bases; nucleotides not matched to a gene: 8. CDR3 length: 15 amino acids. The germline gives CDR1 SGHAT, CDR2 FQNNGV. In DNA, the CDR3 is TGTGCCAGCAGCTCGGACAGGGAAGGCGGTGAAAAACTGTTTTTT. This sequence encodes CASSSDREGGEKLFF.

The chain has TRBV20-1 and TRBJ2-7, with D possibly called TRBD1 or TRBD2 (5 bases each). V was cut by 5 bases and J by 4 bases, with 18 bases left in between. Germline V gives CDR1 DFQATT, CDR2 SNEGSKA (reference sequence). This CDR3 is 14 amino acids long. Written as DNA, the CDR3 is TGCAGTGCTGCACTGTGGGGGTTAACTTACGAGCAGTACTTC. Protein sequence: CSAALWGLTYEQYF.

This clonotype was observed a few times. The chain has TRBV5-3 and TRBJ2-1; D perhaps matches TRBD2 (6 bases). TRBV5-3 is sorted into the ORF group, with uncertain function. This CDR3 has 14 amino acids. V lost 9 bases to trimming and J lost 6 bases, with 19 bases between them. The CDR3 DNA sequence: TGTGCCACCTCGCTCCCGGGAGTACGCAATGAGCAGTTCTTC. Its protein is CATSLPGVRNEQFF.

This clonotype was observed at least ten times. Here the CDR3 reads CASNPPGTGVGAKNIQYF. DNA of the CDR3: TGTGCCAGCAACCCTCCCGGGACAGGGGTTGGGGCCAAAAACATTCAGTACTTC. The J gene is TRBJ2-4, the V gene TRBV28; 10 bases are a match to TRBD1. CDR1 is MDHEN and CDR2 is SYDVKM in the germline V gene. CDR3 length: 18 residues. V shed 7 bases and J 1 base; nucleotides not matched to a gene: 13.